Here is one T cell receptor delta chain with its context. This clone was seen more than once but under ten times. Its target antigen remains unknown. TCRdb's protein for this DNA is that of a much larger clone and differs from the translation at residue 9, likely a read error; the protein shown is the DNA translation. This specimen comes from a study of γδ T cells in repeated Plasmodium falciparum infection (dated by TCRdb to the early 2020s). At the level of the whole study: The natural-infection arm enrolled Malian children exposed to intense seasonal malaria transmission and compared the Malian children with Australian children matched for age and gender. Several malaria-naive U.S. adults underwent four controlled human malaria infections by bites from P. falciparum NF54-infected Anopheles stephensi mosquitoes over 644 days. Samples from controlled-infection subjects were taken at baseline, right before selected infections, and 21 days after each infection. The gammadelta TCR repertoires from Mali were analysed in two ways: cross-sectionally during periods with no transmission, and longitudinally across episodes of acute febrile malaria. The study looked at how repeated Plasmodium falciparum infection shapes the human gammadelta T cell repertoire, using both natural infection in Mali and controlled human malaria infection. General findings and caveats noted by the study authors: The controlled-infection cohort was small, limiting analysis of inter-individual variability in gammadelta T cell responses. Compared with Australian children, Malian children appeared to have Vdelta2-negative gammadelta TCR repertoires that were more clonally expanded, less diverse and less shared. In Vdelta2-negative gammadelta TCR repertoires, which were largely Vdelta1+, repeated controlled infections appeared to drive waves of new clonotype selection. Generalizability was limited because the Malian cohort came from a small rural village made up predominantly of one ethnic group. A highly stable polyclonal repertoire over time and infection, with many inter-individual overlapping TCRgamma sequences, was shown by Vgamma9/Vdelta2+ TCR repertoires.

Preparation of the library involved multiplex PCR. Data came from an Illumina MiSeq. From each sorted gammadelta T cell sample, both TCR gamma (TRG) and TCR delta (TRD) chains were sequenced. The authors' pipeline ran thus. Repertoire analyses included clonotype tree plots, accumulated frequency of the top 20 clonotypes, diversity index (DI) and D75 metrics. Public reads were reanalyzed in TCRdb with CATT, and rows carrying the same DNA were merged afterwards. For this entry, the V and J calls and clone size follow TCRdb and not the study's own pipeline. This sample is represented by tens of thousands of delta-chain clones; less than 1% of them were singletons. Clones ranked in the top ten supply around a tenth of the sample. Cut back by 3 bases and 1 base, the V and J ends lie 14 bases apart. Sequences GEAIGNYY (CDR1) and EKD (CDR2) are obtained from the germline V gene. Measured from the cysteine to the phenylalanine, the CDR3 is 15 residues long. The retained sequence is limited to the CDR3, 45 bases, with the frame set at the first base.

For bulk TCR repertoire analysis, Vgamma9/Vdelta2+ and Vdelta2-negative gammadelta T cell populations were isolated by flow sorting from peripheral blood mononuclear cells. Sequenced sample: gamma-delta T cells from blood. The source is a pool of human donors (malaria-infected and uninfected, not separated). The rearranged segments are TRDV2 and TRDJ1, with a tentative D gene TRDD3 over 6 matching bases. The J gene is absent in TCRdb and was assigned here via DNA matching to germline. The base sequence is TGTGCCTGTGACGCCATGGGGGCCGGCACCGATAAACTCATCTTT. The resulting protein is CACDAMGAGTDKLIF.